A single sample gave rise to the 13 T cell receptor beta chains below, sequenced in a study of T-cell memory formation after mild COVID-19. MiXCR, run by TCRdb on the 5' RACE reads, gives a single entry per CDR3 protein. Here the sample spans about 600,000 distinct CDR3 sequences, less than 25% being singletons. The specimen sequenced was PBMCs or a T cell subset sorted from them (not recorded which). The receptors were sampled from an adult woman who had mild COVID-19 (a few samples of this study predate the infection). Cell type and time point are not known.

V usage is TRBV7-2 and J usage is TRBJ1-5; D is unresolved. The V gene lost 4 bases and the J gene lost 0 bases, with 16 bases spanning the gap. Germline V gene sequence: CDR1 SGHTA, CDR2 FQGNSA. There are 17 residues in the CDR3. The CDR3 sequence: CASSSEGIGSSNQPQHF. The CDR3 coding sequence is TGTGCCAGCAGCTCCGAAGGTATAGGCTCTAGCAATCAGCCCCAGCATTTT.

A few counts support this clonotype. CDR3 nucleotides: TGCAGTGCTAGTAGGACTAGCGGAGCGGGATACAATGAGCAGTTCTTC. Encoded protein: CSASRTSGAGYNEQFF. This rearrangement joins TRBV20-1 to TRBJ2-1, with 10 bases fitting TRBD2. The junction had 9 bases not matched to a gene; V was cut back by 3 bases and J by 4 bases. This CDR3 spans 16 amino acids. Per germline, CDR1 DFQATT and CDR2 SNEGSKA (reference sequence).

The V call is TRBV7-2, the J call TRBJ2-2; D is unclear. The germline gives CDR1 SGHTA, CDR2 FQGNSA. The length of the CDR3 is 14 residues. Between the trimmed V and J ends, which lost 1 base and 11 bases, there was a span of 14 bases. The CDR3 region has the DNA TGTGCCAGCAGCTTAGGTCAGACCATCGGAGAGCTGTTTTTT. Translated, it gives CASSLGQTIGELFF. The full variable domain, rest sourced from reference TRBV7-2 and TRBJ2-2, is GAGVSQSPSNKVTEKGKDVELRCDPISGHTALYWYRQSLGQGLEFLIYFQGNSAPDKSGLPSDRFSAERTGGSVSTLTIQRTQQEDSAVYLCASSLGQTIGELFFGEGSRLTVL.

The rearrangement uses TRBV12-3 or TRBV12-4 and TRBJ2-7; the match to TRBD2 covers 9 bases. The CDR3 is made up of 15 amino acids. The trim removed 6 bases at V and 0 bases at J, leaving 6 bases unmatched. The CDR3 nucleotides read TGTGCCAGCAGCCCAGCGACTAGCGGCTCCTACGAGCAGTACTTC. It is translated as CASSPATSGSYEQYF.

This rearrangement joins TRBV7-6 to TRBJ2-1; D is unclear. Germline V lookup: CDR1 SGHVS, CDR2 FNYEAQ. The V gene lost 0 bases and the J gene lost 2 bases, with 14 bases spanning the gap. The CDR3 has 17 amino acids. As DNA, the CDR3 is TGTGCCAGCAGCTTAGCGTCCGAAGGGCTGGCCTACAATGAGCAGTTCTTC. This encodes CASSLASEGLAYNEQFF.

CDR3 DNA sequence: TGTGCCACCAGTGATTTTAGAGGGGACAGGGGGCGCACAGATACGCAGTATTTT. This gives the protein CATSDFRGDRGRTDTQYF. The genes are TRBV24-1 and TRBJ2-3; 12 bases map to TRBD1. J gave up 1 base and V 1 base, and 5 bases lay outside the gene matches. Germline V gives CDR1 KGHDR, CDR2 SFDVKD. CDR3 length: 18 amino acids.

V usage is TRBV6-5 and J usage is TRBJ1-1; D is uncertain. CDR3 length: 15 residues. In germline, CDR1 is MNHEY, CDR2 SVGAGI. V was trimmed by 3 bases and J by 0 bases, leaving 11 bases between them. CDR3 region: CASSYGPDMNTEAFF. The CDR3 region has the DNA TGTGCCAGCAGTTATGGTCCAGACATGAACACTGAAGCTTTCTTT.

This clonotype was picked up a small number of times. This chain uses TRBV29-1 with TRBJ2-7; the D gene is possibly TRBD1 (6 bases). Trimming stripped 6 bases from V and 3 bases from J, with 18 bases between. Germline V gene lookup returns CDR1 SQVTM and CDR2 ANQGSEA. The CDR3 is made up of 14 amino acids. The CDR3 sequence is CSVRGGSEHYEQYF. The CDR3 coding sequence is TGCAGCGTCAGAGGGGGTAGCGAACACTACGAGCAGTACTTC.

This clonotype was observed a handful of times. The chain links TRBV30 to TRBJ1-2; D might be TRBD1 (5 bases). The CDR3 extends over 12 amino acids. The germline CDR1 and CDR2 sequences are GTSNPN and SVGIG (reference sequence). The CDR3 DNA reads TGTGCTGAACAGCAGGGAAGCTATGGCTACACCTTC. This sequence encodes CAEQQGSYGYTF.

This clonotype was observed a handful of times. The V call is TRBV24-1, the J call TRBJ1-1; maybe TRBD1 (6 bases). CDR3 size: 14 residues. V was pared by 5 bases and J by 2 bases, with 11 bases between. CDR1 is KGHDR and CDR2 is SFDVKD in the germline V gene. The CDR3 sequence: CATSAGQSNTEAFF. Here the CDR3 DNA reads TGTGCCACCAGTGCCGGACAGTCTAACACTGAAGCTTTCTTT.

This chain connects TRBV12-3 or TRBV12-4 to TRBJ2-1, with D perhaps TRBD1 or TRBD2 (5 bases each). The CDR3 is 13 residues long. The V end was cut by 7 bases, the J end by 9 bases, with 16 bases between. The CDR3 sequence: CASNRGRRSEQFF. DNA for the CDR3: TGTGCCAGCAACCGGGGACGACGTAGTGAGCAGTTCTTC.

CDR3 sequence: CASSFLTGSAKNIQYF. The CDR3 bases are TGTGCCAGTAGTTTCCTGACAGGATCAGCCAAAAACATTCAGTACTTC. V gene TRBV19 combines with J gene TRBJ2-4; tentative D call: TRBD1 (6 bases). Germline V gene data show CDR1 as LNHDA and CDR2 as SQIVND (reference sequence). This CDR3 comprises 16 residues. V lost 5 bases and J lost 0, with 14 bases in between.

This clonotype has just a few counts. The chain links TRBV5-1 to TRBJ2-7; no definite D call. Germline values: CDR1 SGHRS, CDR2 YFSETQ. Trimming took 3 bases from V and 2 from J, leaving 9 bases between them. This CDR3 contains 13 residues. CDR3 protein: CASSSDEPYEQYF. CDR3 nucleotide sequence: TGCGCCAGCAGCTCTGACGAGCCCTACGAGCAGTACTTC.